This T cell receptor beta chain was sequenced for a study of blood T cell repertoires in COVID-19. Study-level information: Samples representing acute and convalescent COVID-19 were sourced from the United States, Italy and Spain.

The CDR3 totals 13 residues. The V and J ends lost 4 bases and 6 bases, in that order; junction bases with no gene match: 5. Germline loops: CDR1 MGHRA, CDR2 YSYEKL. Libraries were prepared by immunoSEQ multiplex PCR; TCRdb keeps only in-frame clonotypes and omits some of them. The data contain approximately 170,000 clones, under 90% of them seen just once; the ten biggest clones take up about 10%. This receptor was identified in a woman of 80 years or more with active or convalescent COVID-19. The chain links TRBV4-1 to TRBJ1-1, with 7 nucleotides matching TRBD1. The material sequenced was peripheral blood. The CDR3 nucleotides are TGCGCCAGCAGCCGCGACAGGGCCTCTGAAGCTTTCTTT. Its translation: CASSRDRASEAFF.